This T cell receptor (beta chain) was recovered during a study of blood T cell repertoires in COVID-19. The repertoire was sequenced with immunoSEQ multiplex PCR; TCRdb's copy has only in-frame clones and lacks some. Here the sample spans a few hundred thousand clones, less than 90% being singletons. Input material: PBMCs or T cells enriched from blood (not recorded which). This receptor was obtained from a woman aged 45-65 years who had recovered from COVID-19.

The CDR3 coding sequence is TGTGCCAGCAGCGACGGGACTAGCAATACGCAGTATTTT. Its protein product is CASSDGTSNTQYF. The chain couples TRBV6-5 to TRBJ2-3; 9 nucleotides line up with TRBD2. Per germline, CDR1 MNHEY and CDR2 SVGAGI. V was pared by 6 bases and J by 7 bases, with 5 bases of the junction left unmatched. This CDR3 is built from 13 residues.